This record covers a single T cell receptor beta chain. The source of the sample is a study of T cell repertoires in cytomegalovirus infection. Study-level background: Public TCR beta signature analysis indicated the presence of both CMV infection and matching HLA type.

TCRdb ran MiXCR on the reads and lists one entry per CDR3 protein. Among 200,000 to 250,000 distinct CDR3 sequences listed, about 20% were seen once. Germline V lookup: CDR1 MDHEN, CDR2 SYDVKM. The CDR3 extends over 16 amino acids. V gave up 2 bases and J gave up 4 bases; unmatched junction bases: 6. This clonotype originated in a human donor in good health (CMV status not recorded). Some clones in this sample may be carry-over from other donors' samples. The specimen was CD8+ T cells from PBMCs. The rearrangement joins TRBV28 to TRBJ2-3, with 10 bases that match TRBD2. The CDR3 protein is CASSLGAGGRADTQYF. The CDR3 coding sequence is TGTGCCAGCAGTTTAGGAGCGGGGGGGCGAGCAGATACGCAGTATTTT.